Presented here are 17 T cell receptor beta chains from one specimen sequenced in a study of T cell repertoires in cytomegalovirus infection. No cognate antigen is known for these TCRs. TCRdb re-derived calls from the reads in MiXCR, one entry per CDR3 protein. Counted here are hundreds of thousands of distinct CDR3 sequences, approximately 42% occurring once; the ten biggest clones make up around 45%. Sequenced here: cultured PBMCs, sampled from culture after CMV antigen stimulation. These receptors all come from a human donor in good health (CMV status not recorded). Some clones in this sample may be carry-over from other donors' samples.

This clonotype was observed a handful of times. This chain links TRBV25-1 with TRBJ1-1; unclear D gene. Germline CDR1 and CDR2: MGHDK and SYGVNS. V was cut by 2 bases and J by 6 bases, with 10 bases left in between. This CDR3 has 13 amino acids. CDR3 loop: CASSEVDIPEAFF. In DNA form, the CDR3 reads TGTGCCAGCAGTGAAGTTGACATCCCTGAAGCTTTCTTT.

This clonotype was seen only a few times. The rearrangement links TRBV7-6 to TRBJ2-1; D not resolved. The germline CDR1 and CDR2 sequences are SGHVS and FNYEAQ. CDR3 length equals 12 residues. Trimming took off 4 bases at V and 8 bases at J, with 9 bases between the two ends. The CDR3 DNA is TGTGCCAGCAGCTCTTACCTCCATGAGCAGTTCTTC. Translation gives CASSSYLHEQFF.

This chain joins TRBV6-2 or TRBV6-3 and TRBJ2-2, with D perhaps assigned TRBD1 or TRBD2 (9 bases each). V was clipped by 10 bases and J by 5 bases, with 23 bases between them. From germline, CDR1 is MNHEY and CDR2 SVGEGT. CDR3 length: 16 amino acids. CDR3 sequence: CATLTGGLAGTGELFF. The CDR3 region has the DNA TGTGCCACCCTGACAGGGGGACTAGCTGGAACCGGGGAGCTGTTTTTT.

V gene TRBV10-3 combines with J gene TRBJ2-3; TRBD1 is a possible D gene (5 bases). Germline CDR1 reads ENHRY; CDR2 reads SYGVKD. V gave up 6 bases and J gave up 2 bases, with 15 bases separating them. This CDR3 has 15 amino acids. This CDR3 is CAISYKGSNTDTQYF. CDR3 sequence (DNA): TGTGCCATCAGCTACAAGGGGTCCAACACAGATACGCAGTATTTT.

V is TRBV12-3 or TRBV12-4 and J is TRBJ2-1, with TRBD1 matching 10 bases. There are 15 residues in the CDR3. J was trimmed by 3 bases and V by 6 bases; bases with no gene match: 5. For the CDR3, the DNA is TGTGCCAGCAGCTCGGGACAGGGGAGCTACAATGAGCAGTTCTTC. Translation gives CASSSGQGSYNEQFF.

V is TRBV4-2 and J is TRBJ1-3, with no clear D. In germline, CDR1 is LGHNA, CDR2 YNFKEQ. CDR3 length: 16 amino acids. Trimming cost V 0 bases and J 2 bases, with 11 bases left between them. CDR3 in amino acids: CASSQDIGSPGNTIYF. The CDR3 region has the DNA TGTGCCAGCAGCCAAGATATTGGCAGCCCTGGAAACACCATATATTTT.

The chain joins TRBV7-2 to TRBJ2-2; 8 bases match TRBD1. Germline CDR1 SGHTA, CDR2 FQGNSA. With V trimmed by 3 bases and J by 4 bases, 4 bases remained unmatched. The CDR3 has 15 amino acids. The CDR3 loop is CASSFRGHITGELFF. DNA for the CDR3: TGTGCCAGCAGCTTCAGGGGGCATATCACCGGGGAGCTGTTTTTT.

This clonotype was counted a few times. The V call is TRBV7-8, the J call TRBJ2-1; D is perhaps TRBD2 (5 bases). The V end was cut by 4 bases, the J end by 6 bases, with 22 bases between. The CDR3 runs to 17 residues. Germline values: CDR1 SGHVS, CDR2 FQNEAQ. CDR3 loop: CASSYDWRGQQGNEQFF. The CDR3 nucleotides read TGTGCCAGCAGCTACGACTGGCGAGGGCAACAAGGCAATGAGCAGTTCTTC.

V is TRBV4-1 and J is TRBJ1-5; D not certain. Looked up from germline, CDR1 is MGHRA and CDR2 is YSYEKL. Trimming stripped 0 bases from V and 1 base from J, with 4 bases between. This CDR3 spans 14 amino acids. The CDR3 is CASSQDVSNQPQHF. For the CDR3, the DNA is TGCGCCAGCAGCCAAGATGTAAGCAATCAGCCCCAGCATTTT.

The chain links TRBV29-1 to TRBJ2-7, with unresolved D. Germline V CDR1 and CDR2: SQVTM, ANQGSEA. This CDR3 is built from 13 residues. Trimming shortened V by 4 bases and J by 4 bases, and 14 bases separated the two germline ends. This chain's CDR3 is CSVAASGLYEQYF. In DNA, the CDR3 is TGCAGCGTTGCCGCGTCAGGCCTATACGAGCAGTACTTC.

This clonotype was observed a handful of times. The gene calls are TRBV20-1 and TRBJ2-3; 9 nucleotides align to TRBD2. The CDR3 length is 14 residues. V lost 6 bases and J lost 1; bases outside the gene matches: 5. Germline CDR1 reads DFQATT; CDR2 reads SNEGSKA (reference sequence). The CDR3 spells CSAQGLAGTDTQYF. The CDR3 DNA follows: TGCAGTGCACAGGGACTAGCCGGCACAGATACGCAGTATTTT.

This chain uses TRBV7-9 with TRBJ1-1, with D unclear. The CDR3 runs 15 residues. Deletions cut 3 bases from V and 2 bases from J, with 13 bases between. Germline V gene data show CDR1 as SEHNR and CDR2 as FQNEAQ (reference sequence). The CDR3 bases are TGTGCCAGCAGCTTGATCGTCCCGACCAACACTGAAGCTTTCTTT. Its translation: CASSLIVPTNTEAFF. The full variable domain, with the rest looked up from reference TRBV7-9 and TRBJ1-1, is DTGVSQNPRHKITKRGQNVTFRCDPISEHNRLYWYRQTLGQGPEFLTYFQNEAQLEKSRLLSDRFSAERPKGSFSTLEIQRTEQGDSAMYLCASSLIVPTNTEAFFGQGTRLTVV.

V and J are TRBV11-2 and TRBJ1-3; D may be TRBD1 (5 bases). This CDR3 spans 16 amino acids. V shed 3 bases and J shed 0 bases, with 12 bases lying between them. Per the germline V gene, CDR1 is SGHAT and CDR2 is FQNNGV. In nucleotides, the CDR3 is TGTGCCAGCAGCTTCAGATTCGGGGGCTCTGGAAACACCATATATTTT. Translation gives CASSFRFGGSGNTIYF.

This clonotype has a handful of counts. This chain's CDR3 is CASSSRLAGVTTGELFF. The CDR3 DNA is TGTGCCAGCAGCTCGCGACTAGCGGGAGTGACGACCGGGGAGCTGTTTTTT. The genes are TRBV7-8 and TRBJ2-2, with TRBD2 identical over 12 bases. The CDR3 runs to 17 residues. V was pared by 4 bases and J by 5 bases, with 8 bases of the junction left unmatched. Germline V gene data show CDR1 as SGHVS and CDR2 as FQNEAQ.

The rearrangement joins TRBV27 to TRBJ2-1, with 8 nucleotides matching TRBD1. The CDR3 is 15 residues long. J was trimmed by 7 bases and V by 5 bases; bases with no gene match: 10. Germline loops: CDR1 MNHEY, CDR2 SMNVEV (reference sequence). CDR3: CASSAGQGYRNEQFF. Here the CDR3 DNA reads TGTGCCAGCAGTGCCGGACAGGGTTATCGAAATGAGCAGTTCTTC.

The table lists this clonotype with a few counts. J is TRBJ2-7 and V is TRBV12-5; the D is unclear. CDR3 length: 17 residues. Trimming shortened V by 2 bases and J by 0 bases, and 17 bases separated the two germline ends. Germline V gene data show CDR1 as LGHNT and CDR2 as FRNRAP. This chain's CDR3 is CASGLSLPGLSSYEQYF. The CDR3 coding sequence is TGTGCTAGTGGTTTGAGCCTACCGGGCTTAAGCTCCTACGAGCAGTACTTC.

This clonotype showed up just once. J is TRBJ2-7 and V is TRBV4-1; D is perhaps TRBD2 (5 bases). The germline gives CDR1 MGHRA, CDR2 YSYEKL. Trimming stripped 7 bases from V and 4 bases from J, with 17 bases between. The length of the CDR3 is 14 residues. CDR3 sequence: CASKSTRDGYEQYF. The CDR3 nucleotides read TGCGCCAGCAAGAGCACCCGGGATGGATACGAGCAGTACTTC.